This paragraph reports one T cell receptor (beta chain). The antigen is unknown. This entry comes from a study of OX40 agonist ivuxolimab in advanced cancers. Study findings and constraints: It was also the case that some nonresponders had low normalized T-cell clonal expansion. Low clonal expansion, among the lowest seen, marked partial responders at 0.1-3.0 mg/kg.

Clones were sequenced by immunoSEQ multiplex PCR, and TCRdb holds only the in-frame ones, with some missing. The sample gives about 82,000 clones, around 90% of which show up once; 0.75% to 0.95% is in the top ten. The CDR3 extends over 11 amino acids. Trimming took 5 bases from V and 8 from J, leaving 12 bases between them. CDR1 is DFQATT, CDR2 SNEGSKA, per germline (reference sequence). The specimen was CD4+ or CD8+ T cells sorted from blood, collected in a trial of the OX40 agonist ivuxolimab. The J gene is TRBJ1-2, the V gene TRBV20-1; no clear D gene. The sequence was collected from an adult with an advanced solid tumor such as melanoma, head and neck, liver or kidney cancer. CDR3 in DNA: TGCAGTGCTCGAAACCCAGAGGGCTACACCTTC. Protein product: CSARNPEGYTF.